Listed below are T cell receptor beta chains from one sample, sequenced in a study of beta chain features in type 1 diabetes. Measured with immunoSEQ multiplex PCR; TCRdb has only the in-frame clones, and not every one. The sample holds 250,000 to 350,000 clones; around 15% are singletons and the top ten take under 0.02%. The sequenced material came from naive CD4+ T cells from blood. All receptors derive from a man aged 25-45 years with type 1 diabetes. Each CDR3 is given with its conserved first and last residue. The order of the fields is J gene, clone size, D gene, V gene, CDR3 DNA, CDR3 protein. The D gene is left open where the match is weak. Clone size is stated in some rows and not others, as once, few, many or a class when expanded.

j_gene: TRBJ2-7; abundance: .; d_gene: .; v_gene: TRBV27; CDR3nt: TGTGCCAGCAGATCTCCCGGGTACGAGCAGTACTTC; CDR3aa: CASRSPGYEQYF
j_gene: TRBJ2-1; abundance: .; d_gene: TRBD1; v_gene: TRBV25-1; CDR3nt: TGTGCCAGCAGACAGGGGAATGAGCAGTTCTTC; CDR3aa: CASRQGNEQFF
j_gene: TRBJ1-2; abundance: few; d_gene: .; v_gene: TRBV9; CDR3nt: TGTGCCAGCAGCGTAGCAGGGGCCCACCCCAGCTACACCTTC; CDR3aa: CASSVAGAHPSYTF
j_gene: TRBJ2-3; abundance: .; d_gene: .; v_gene: TRBV7-2; CDR3nt: TGTGCCAGCAGCTTTCGACTACTCACAGATACGCAGTATTTT; CDR3aa: CASSFRLLTDTQYF
j_gene: TRBJ2-3; abundance: few; d_gene: .; v_gene: TRBV5-1; CDR3nt: TGCGCCAGCAGCTTGCAGGCGGGACGGGCAGATACGCAGTATTTT; CDR3aa: CASSLQAGRADTQYF
j_gene: TRBJ2-6; abundance: many; d_gene: .; v_gene: TRBV7-9; CDR3nt: TGTGCCAGCAGTGCCATGCGCGGCGTCCTGACTTTC; CDR3aa: CASSAMRGVLTF
j_gene: TRBJ1-5; abundance: .; d_gene: .; v_gene: TRBV2; CDR3nt: TGTGCCAGCAGTGACGAGACTGAACAGCCCCAGCATTTT; CDR3aa: CASSDETEQPQHF
j_gene: TRBJ2-1; abundance: .; d_gene: .; v_gene: TRBV28; CDR3nt: TGTGCCAGCAGTTTAGCAAAACTAGGCTTCGGCGGCAATGAGCAGTTCTTC; CDR3aa: CASSLAKLGFGGNEQFF
j_gene: TRBJ1-1; abundance: few; d_gene: .; v_gene: TRBV9; CDR3nt: TGTGCCAGCAGCGTAGATGCTGGCAGTTTGAACACTGAAGCTTTCTTT; CDR3aa: CASSVDAGSLNTEAFF
j_gene: TRBJ1-2; abundance: few; d_gene: .; v_gene: TRBV5-6; CDR3nt: TGCGCCAGCAGCCCGCGTTTCTCGACGGGCGGCGGGAACTATGGCTACACCTTC; CDR3aa: CASSPRFSTGGGNYGYTF
j_gene: TRBJ2-3; abundance: .; d_gene: TRBD1; v_gene: TRBV5-4; CDR3nt: TGTGCCAGCAGCCCTGGTAGGACAGGGGCCGGAGATACGCAGTATTTT; CDR3aa: CASSPGRTGAGDTQYF
j_gene: TRBJ2-5; abundance: .; d_gene: TRBD1; v_gene: TRBV7-3; CDR3nt: TGTGCCAGCAGATATACCGGGACAGGGACGGAGACCCAGTACTTC; CDR3aa: CASRYTGTGTETQYF
j_gene: TRBJ2-7; abundance: few; d_gene: .; v_gene: TRBV5-6; CDR3nt: TGTGCCAGCAGCTTGGGGAGGGCAGCCTACGAGCAGTACTTC; CDR3aa: CASSLGRAAYEQYF
j_gene: TRBJ2-7; abundance: few; d_gene: .; v_gene: TRBV18; CDR3nt: TGTGCCAGCTCACCACCTTCCGGCCAGGGCCAACAGCAGTACTTC; CDR3aa: CASSPPSGQGQQQYF
j_gene: TRBJ2-1; abundance: .; d_gene: TRBD2; v_gene: TRBV9; CDR3nt: TGTGCCAGCAGTGTTGGTGCTAGCGGGATTAATGAGCAGTTCTTC; CDR3aa: CASSVGASGINEQFF
j_gene: TRBJ2-7; abundance: .; d_gene: .; v_gene: TRBV19; CDR3nt: TGTGCCAGTAGTAAGCAAGAAACCTACGAGCAGTACTTC; CDR3aa: CASSKQETYEQYF
j_gene: TRBJ1-1; abundance: few; d_gene: .; v_gene: TRBV10-3; CDR3nt: TGTGCCATCAGTGATAGCCTTTCGAGAACTGAAGCTTTCTTT; CDR3aa: CAISDSLSRTEAFF
j_gene: TRBJ2-7; abundance: few; d_gene: .; v_gene: TRBV18; CDR3nt: TGTGCCAGCTCCCAGGGGCGGGACAGTACCTACGAGCAGTACTTC; CDR3aa: CASSQGRDSTYEQYF
j_gene: TRBJ2-1; abundance: .; d_gene: TRBD2; v_gene: TRBV7-6; CDR3nt: TGTGCCAGCAGCCCCGGACTAGCGGCCAACAATGAGCAGTTCTTC; CDR3aa: CASSPGLAANNEQFF
j_gene: TRBJ1-1; abundance: few; d_gene: TRBD1; v_gene: TRBV4-2; CDR3nt: TGTGCCAGCAGCTTACGGGACAGGGACCACACTGAAGCTTTCTTT; CDR3aa: CASSLRDRDHTEAFF
j_gene: TRBJ2-5; abundance: few; d_gene: TRBD2; v_gene: TRBV18; CDR3nt: TGTGCCAGCTCACCACCGAGGGGACTAGCGGCCCCAGGGGAGACCCAGTACTTC; CDR3aa: CASSPPRGLAAPGETQYF
j_gene: TRBJ2-3; abundance: .; d_gene: .; v_gene: TRBV28; CDR3nt: TGTGCCAGCACCCCTGGGGGCAGGGGAACAGATACACAGTATTTT; CDR3aa: CASTPGGRGTDTQYF
j_gene: TRBJ1-1; abundance: .; d_gene: .; v_gene: TRBV19; CDR3nt: TGTGCCAGTAGTATCCTCCGGGACAACCATGAAGCTTTCTTT; CDR3aa: CASSILRDNHEAFF
j_gene: TRBJ2-5; abundance: .; d_gene: TRBD1; v_gene: TRBV7-9; CDR3nt: TGTGCCAGCAGCTATGGGACAGCCCAAGAGACCCAGTACTTC; CDR3aa: CASSYGTAQETQYF
j_gene: TRBJ2-7; abundance: few; d_gene: .; v_gene: TRBV28; CDR3nt: TGTGCCAGCTCCCGGGTAAGGGGAAACTACGAGCAGTACTTC; CDR3aa: CASSRVRGNYEQYF
j_gene: TRBJ2-2; abundance: .; d_gene: .; v_gene: TRBV4-3; CDR3nt: TGCGCCAGCAGCCAAGATGGCAACACCGGGGAGCTGTTTTTT; CDR3aa: CASSQDGNTGELFF
j_gene: TRBJ1-1; abundance: .; d_gene: TRBD1; v_gene: TRBV7-2; CDR3nt: TGTGCCAGCAGCCCACGGGACAGGGGACTTGAAGCTTTCTTT; CDR3aa: CASSPRDRGLEAFF
j_gene: TRBJ2-3; abundance: .; d_gene: .; v_gene: TRBV27; CDR3nt: TGTGCCAGCAGTTCACCCGGGGATACGCAGTATTTT; CDR3aa: CASSSPGDTQYF
j_gene: TRBJ2-1; abundance: .; d_gene: TRBD2; v_gene: TRBV5-1; CDR3nt: TGCGCCAGCAGCTTCGGCGGGAGGGCCCTCTACAATGAGCAGTTCTTC; CDR3aa: CASSFGGRALYNEQFF
j_gene: TRBJ2-2; abundance: .; d_gene: .; v_gene: TRBV5-6; CDR3nt: TGTGCCAGCAGCCTGCTGGGGGGGGCAGACACCGGGGAGCTGTTTTTT; CDR3aa: CASSLLGGADTGELFF
j_gene: TRBJ2-4; abundance: few; d_gene: TRBD1; v_gene: TRBV14; CDR3nt: TGTGCCAGCAGCCACGACAGGGTGGGCATTCAGTACTTC; CDR3aa: CASSHDRVGIQYF
j_gene: TRBJ2-7; abundance: .; d_gene: .; v_gene: TRBV29-1; CDR3nt: TGCAGCGTTCGGACAGGAGGGTCCTACGAGCAGTACTTC; CDR3aa: CSVRTGGSYEQYF
j_gene: TRBJ2-1; abundance: few; d_gene: TRBD2; v_gene: TRBV11-1; CDR3nt: TGTGCCAGCAGAGCGGGAGGGCTTGAGCAGTTCTTC; CDR3aa: CASRAGGLEQFF
j_gene: TRBJ2-7; abundance: few; d_gene: .; v_gene: TRBV15; CDR3nt: TGTGCCACCAGCAGAGTGGGGGGCGAGCAGTACTTC; CDR3aa: CATSRVGGEQYF
j_gene: TRBJ1-5; abundance: .; d_gene: .; v_gene: TRBV5-6; CDR3nt: TGTGCCAGCAGCTTGCGGGGCAATCAGCCCCAGCATTTT; CDR3aa: CASSLRGNQPQHF
j_gene: TRBJ2-7; abundance: few; d_gene: .; v_gene: TRBV9; CDR3nt: TGTGCCAGCAGCGTAGACTTAGCGGAGACCTACGAGCAGTACTTC; CDR3aa: CASSVDLAETYEQYF
j_gene: TRBJ2-7; abundance: few; d_gene: .; v_gene: TRBV29-1; CDR3nt: TGCAGCGTTGTGGTAGGGGCTGGGCAGTACTTC; CDR3aa: CSVVVGAGQYF
j_gene: TRBJ2-7; abundance: .; d_gene: TRBD2; v_gene: TRBV5-1; CDR3nt: TGCGCCAGCAGCTTGGTTACTAGCGGGAACTACGAGCAGTACTTC; CDR3aa: CASSLVTSGNYEQYF
j_gene: TRBJ1-1; abundance: few; d_gene: .; v_gene: TRBV4-3; CDR3nt: TGCGCCAGCAGCCTGCAGAGGCAATCGAACACTGAAGCTTTCTTT; CDR3aa: CASSLQRQSNTEAFF
j_gene: TRBJ2-7; abundance: few; d_gene: .; v_gene: TRBV18; CDR3nt: TGTGCCAGCTCACCCCCACAGGGCTACGAGCAGTACTTC; CDR3aa: CASSPPQGYEQYF
j_gene: TRBJ2-3; abundance: .; d_gene: .; v_gene: TRBV5-4; CDR3nt: TGTGCCAGCAGCGGGCCAGGGTACAACAGGAATACGCAGTATTTT; CDR3aa: CASSGPGYNRNTQYF
j_gene: TRBJ1-1; abundance: few; d_gene: .; v_gene: TRBV5-1; CDR3nt: TGCGCCAGCAGCTTGGCAGGGAGGTCGACTGAAGCTTTCTTT; CDR3aa: CASSLAGRSTEAFF
j_gene: TRBJ2-3; abundance: few; d_gene: .; v_gene: TRBV2; CDR3nt: TGTGCCAGCAGGGGAACCTACAGGGTCACAGATACGCAGTATTTT; CDR3aa: CASRGTYRVTDTQYF
j_gene: TRBJ2-5; abundance: few; d_gene: TRBD2; v_gene: TRBV5-1; CDR3nt: TGCGCCAGCAGCTTGGGAAGCGGGAAAGAGACCCAGTACTTC; CDR3aa: CASSLGSGKETQYF
j_gene: TRBJ1-2; abundance: .; d_gene: .; v_gene: TRBV25-1; CDR3nt: TGTGCCAGCAGTGAATTCAGGGGTGATTTTAGTGGCTACACCTTC; CDR3aa: CASSEFRGDFSGYTF
j_gene: TRBJ1-1; abundance: few; d_gene: TRBD1; v_gene: TRBV5-1; CDR3nt: TGCGCCAGCAGCCGGGACAGCTACACTGAAGCTTTCTTT; CDR3aa: CASSRDSYTEAFF
j_gene: TRBJ2-3; abundance: .; d_gene: TRBD2; v_gene: TRBV5-1; CDR3nt: TGCGCCAGCAAGGCCTTGGCGGGAGTGGCAGATACGCAGTATTTT; CDR3aa: CASKALAGVADTQYF
j_gene: TRBJ2-7; abundance: .; d_gene: .; v_gene: TRBV18; CDR3nt: TGTGCCAGCTCAACAGACAGGCCTCGCTACGAGCAGTACTTC; CDR3aa: CASSTDRPRYEQYF
j_gene: TRBJ2-1; abundance: few; d_gene: TRBD1; v_gene: TRBV10-3; CDR3nt: TGTGCCATCAGTGAGTCCGGGACAGGGAATGAGCAGTTCTTC; CDR3aa: CAISESGTGNEQFF
j_gene: TRBJ2-7; abundance: .; d_gene: TRBD2; v_gene: TRBV7-6; CDR3nt: TGTGCCAGCAGCAACTTAGCGGGAGACTCCTACGAGCAGTACTTC; CDR3aa: CASSNLAGDSYEQYF
j_gene: TRBJ2-3; abundance: .; d_gene: TRBD1; v_gene: TRBV28; CDR3nt: TGTGCCAGCGGGCCAGTGACAGGGCTAACAGATACGCAGTATTTT; CDR3aa: CASGPVTGLTDTQYF
j_gene: TRBJ2-3; abundance: .; d_gene: .; v_gene: TRBV7-2; CDR3nt: TGTGCCAGCACCCACAGGGGGGGCGTCACAGATACGCAGTATTTT; CDR3aa: CASTHRGGVTDTQYF
j_gene: TRBJ2-3; abundance: .; d_gene: .; v_gene: TRBV7-8; CDR3nt: TGTGCCAGCAGCTTAGGGCTTTCCCCCACAGATACGCAGTATTTT; CDR3aa: CASSLGLSPTDTQYF
j_gene: TRBJ2-3; abundance: .; d_gene: .; v_gene: TRBV11-2; CDR3nt: TGTGCCAGCAGCCGCCGGGTCTTACGAACAGATACGCAGTATTTT; CDR3aa: CASSRRVLRTDTQYF